A single sample is the source of the 29 T cell receptor beta chains below, sequenced in a study of blood T cell repertoires in COVID-19. Assay: immunoSEQ multiplex PCR; the TCRdb copy retains only in-frame clones and omits some. The sample shows 150,000 to 200,000 clones, about 77% of them seen only once. The sequencing input was PBMCs or T cells enriched from blood (not recorded which). These receptor sequences come from a woman in her 50s with acute COVID-19.

The chain employs TRBV27 and TRBJ1-1, with D uncertain. The germline V gene has CDR1 MNHEY and CDR2 SMNVEV (reference sequence). V was clipped by 0 bases and J by 6 bases, with 14 bases between them. CDR3 length: 15 residues. The CDR3 is CASSLSVPQVPEAFF. The CDR3 DNA is TGTGCCAGCAGTTTATCTGTCCCTCAGGTACCTGAAGCTTTCTTT.

V and J are TRBV10-3 and TRBJ1-2; no clear D gene. CDR1 is ENHRY, CDR2 SYGVKD, per germline. The CDR3 covers 14 residues. Trimming removed 0 bases from V and 8 bases from J, with 13 bases in between. The CDR3 sequence is CAISESGRGSGYTF. In DNA form, the CDR3 reads TGTGCCATCAGTGAGTCAGGAAGAGGCTCGGGCTACACCTTC.

Only one count was recorded for this clone. The CDR3 here is CASSTVGDRNSPLHF. The CDR3 nucleotides are TGTGCCAGTAGTACAGTCGGGGACAGAAATTCACCCCTCCACTTT. This rearrangement joins TRBV19 to TRBJ1-6; the match to TRBD1 covers 7 bases. Germline V gene data show CDR1 as LNHDA and CDR2 as SQIVND (reference sequence). The CDR3 has 15 amino acids. Losses at the gene ends were 4 bases for V and 7 bases for J; bases not matched to a gene: 7.

The chain links TRBV13 to TRBJ2-3; 8 bases align to TRBD2. Germline V lookup: CDR1 PRHDT, CDR2 FYEKMQ (reference sequence). Trimming took 6 bases from V and 3 from J; bases not matched to a gene: 11. CDR3 length equals 16 residues. The CDR3 nucleotides read TGTGCCAGCAGTCCACACGGGGGGGCCTCGACAGATACGCAGTATTTT. This encodes CASSPHGGASTDTQYF.

This chain uses TRBV2 with TRBJ1-3; 11 bases are a match to TRBD1. The CDR3 consists of 13 residues. The germline V gene encodes CDR1 SNHLY and CDR2 FYNNEI. The ends lost 8 bases at V and 4 bases at J; junction bases unmatched: 1. CDR3 residues: CASGQGAGNTIYF. CDR3 in DNA: TGTGCCAGCGGACAGGGGGCAGGAAACACCATATATTTT.

The chain is built from TRBV5-1 and TRBJ1-2, with no clear D. The CDR3 runs 14 residues. Germline V CDR1 and CDR2: SGHRS, YFSETQ. V lost 1 base and J 3 bases, leaving 10 bases between the germline ends. The CDR3 DNA reads TGCGCCAGCAGCTTGACGGTGCCCGACTATGGCTACACCTTC. Protein product: CASSLTVPDYGYTF.

The CDR3 sequence is CATKVQGAVSPLHF. In DNA, the CDR3 is TGTGCCACCAAAGTCCAGGGGGCTGTTTCACCCCTCCACTTT. The V gene is TRBV27, the J gene TRBJ1-6, with TRBD1 matching 8 bases. The V segment lost 10 bases and the J segment 9 bases; nucleotides outside the gene matches: 11. Germline values: CDR1 MNHEY, CDR2 SMNVEV (reference sequence). The CDR3 runs to 14 residues.

The chain joins TRBV6-4 to TRBJ2-3; the D gene is possibly TRBD1 (5 bases). Germline V gene lookup returns CDR1 MRHNA and CDR2 SNTAGT. With 8 bases removed from V and 2 bases from J, the gap between germline ends came to 11 bases. The CDR3 consists of 13 residues. The CDR3 loop reads CASAWGDTDTQYF. The CDR3 DNA follows: TGTGCCAGCGCTTGGGGCGACACAGATACGCAGTATTTT.

This clone was counted a few times. V usage is TRBV7-2 and J usage is TRBJ1-6, with D possibly matching TRBD1 (6 bases). CDR3 length equals 13 residues. The germline gives CDR1 SGHTA, CDR2 FQGNSA. V dropped 11 bases and J dropped 7 bases, with 15 bases sitting between them. This CDR3 reads CAVVGQRNSPLHF. CDR3 DNA sequence: TGTGCCGTCGTCGGACAGAGAAATTCACCCCTCCACTTT.

The chain employs TRBV9 and TRBJ2-2; 10 bases align to TRBD2. Unmatched junction bases numbered 9, after V lost 0 bases and J lost 7 bases. The germline CDR1 and CDR2 sequences are SGDLS and YYNGEE. This CDR3 contains 17 residues. CDR3 DNA: TGTGCCAGCAGCGTAGCTCGGGCTCCTAGCGGGGGCGGGGAGCTGTTTTTT. Its protein is CASSVARAPSGGGELFF.

The sample holds a few counts of this clone. The chain has TRBV5-1 and TRBJ2-6, with TRBD1 matching over 8 bases. Germline assignment: CDR1 SGHRS and CDR2 YFSETQ. V lost 5 bases and J lost 0; bases outside the gene matches: 4. The CDR3 runs 16 residues. The CDR3 is CASSGTGYSGANVLTF. In DNA, the CDR3 is TGCGCCAGCAGTGGGACAGGCTACTCTGGGGCCAACGTCCTGACTTTC.

The chain joins TRBV28 to TRBJ1-3, with D possibly matching TRBD1 (6 bases). Looked up from germline, CDR1 is MDHEN and CDR2 is SYDVKM. Between the trimmed V and J ends, which lost 4 bases and 0 bases, there was a span of 13 bases. This CDR3 contains 16 residues. CDR3 protein: CASSSQGSRSGNTIYF. The CDR3 nucleotides read TGTGCCAGCAGTTCGCAGGGGAGCCGCTCTGGAAACACCATATATTTT. The full variable domain, completed using reference TRBV28 and TRBJ1-3, is DVKVTQSSRYLVKRTGEKVFLECVQDMDHENMFWYRQDPGLGLRLIYFSYDVKMKEKGDIPEGYSVSREKKERFSLILESASTNQTSMYLCASSSQGSRSGNTIYFGEGSWLTVV.

The chain joins TRBV5-1 to TRBJ2-7; 9 bases map to TRBD1. Trimming removed 3 bases from V and 4 bases from J; junction bases left unmatched: 5. CDR1 is SGHRS and CDR2 is YFSETQ in the germline V gene. The CDR3 totals 14 residues. CDR3 protein: CASSYGTGSYEQYV. For the CDR3, the DNA is TGCGCCAGCAGCTACGGGACAGGGAGTTACGAGCAGTACGTC.

The chain recombines TRBV24-1 with TRBJ2-5; a possible D gene is TRBD1 (5 bases). Trimming stripped 4 bases from V and 2 bases from J, with 10 bases between. Looked up from germline, CDR1 is KGHDR and CDR2 is SFDVKD. The CDR3 runs 14 residues. Written as DNA, the CDR3 is TGTGCCACCAGTGACGAGGACATGCAAGAGACCCAGTACTTC. Amino acid sequence: CATSDEDMQETQYF.

Ten or more counts support this clone. The sample holds other DNA sequences that translate to the same CDR3. V is TRBV5-1 and J is TRBJ2-2; D may be TRBD1 (6 bases). Trimming left V 0 bases short and J 3 bases short, with 9 bases between. The germline V gene has CDR1 SGHRS and CDR2 YFSETQ. The CDR3 length is 15 residues. The DNA of the CDR3 is TGCGCCAGCAGCTTGGGTCACAGGGACACCGGGGAGCTGTTTTTT. It yields the protein CASSLGHRDTGELFF.

V usage is TRBV6-4 and J usage is TRBJ1-1; D remains unclear. V lost 2 bases and J lost 7, with 8 bases in between. The CDR3 length is 12 residues. CDR1 and CDR2 from the germline V gene are MRHNA and SNTAGT. In DNA form, the CDR3 reads TGTGCCAGCAGTGACAGAGGAGGTGAAGCTTTCTTT. This codes for CASSDRGGEAFF.

This chain links TRBV5-5 with TRBJ1-1, with a possible D match to TRBD1 (6 bases). Germline V CDR1 and CDR2: SGHKS, YYEKEE (reference sequence). Trimming cost V 3 bases and J 1 base, with 13 bases left between them. The CDR3 contains 15 residues. The CDR3 loop is CASSWNPDRNTEAFF. CDR3 in DNA: TGTGCCAGCAGCTGGAATCCGGACAGGAACACTGAAGCTTTCTTT.

This clone has only one observation. The chain couples TRBV4-1 to TRBJ2-7; TRBD2 is a possible D gene (5 bases). Germline V gives CDR1 MGHRA, CDR2 YSYEKL. With 4 bases removed from V and 6 bases from J, the gap between germline ends came to 19 bases. There are 15 residues in the CDR3. The CDR3 bases are TGCGCCAGCAGCCCCGGTCGGCAAAAGGGAGTCGAGCAGTACGTC. This encodes CASSPGRQKGVEQYV.

The genes are TRBV6-5 and TRBJ1-2; 8 bases are shared with TRBD1. Germline V gene sequence: CDR1 MNHEY, CDR2 SVGAGI. This CDR3 is 13 amino acids long. With V trimmed by 2 bases and J by 8 bases, 4 bases remained unmatched. CDR3 protein: CASSYGQGGGYTF. Written as DNA, the CDR3 is TGTGCCAGCAGTTACGGACAGGGAGGAGGCTACACCTTC.

The chain carries TRBV18 and TRBJ2-1, with 12 nucleotides matching TRBD2. CDR1 and CDR2 from the germline V gene are KGHSH and LQKENI. The CDR3 extends over 15 amino acids. The junction had 3 bases not matched to a gene; V was cut back by 2 bases and J by 7 bases. The CDR3 bases are TGTGCCAGCTCACCAGGACTAGCGGGGTTGAATGAGCAGTTCTTC. Translating gives CASSPGLAGLNEQFF.

For the CDR3, the DNA is TGTGCCAGCTCAGCTACAGCTATTCATAGCAATCAGCCCCAGCATTTT. Residues: CASSATAIHSNQPQHF. This chain uses TRBV18 with TRBJ1-5; D is undetermined. From germline, CDR1 is KGHSH and CDR2 LQKENI. This CDR3 contains 16 residues. The ends were cut back, 5 bases at V and 0 bases at J, with 14 bases in the middle.

This clone was recorded a few times. The chain uses TRBV9 and TRBJ1-2, with 8 bases fitting TRBD1. Germline CDR1 reads SGDLS; CDR2 reads YYNGEE. The CDR3 covers 14 residues. V gave up 5 bases and J gave up 7 bases; unmatched junction bases: 10. CDR3 sequence (DNA): TGTGCCAGCAGAGATTCAGGGGGCGCAACTGGCTACACCTTC. Protein sequence: CASRDSGGATGYTF.

This clone turned up a few times. V gene TRBV19 combines with J gene TRBJ2-1; TRBD2 matches at 10 bases. This CDR3 region has 15 residues. V trimming: 2 bases; J trimming: 8 bases; junction bases outside the gene matches: 6. CDR1 and CDR2 from the germline V gene are LNHDA and SQIVND (reference sequence). The CDR3, as DNA: TGTGCCAGTAGTATAATAGCGGGGGGCCGCCATGAGCAGTTCTTC. Translated, it gives CASSIIAGGRHEQFF. The full variable domain, with the rest looked up from reference TRBV19 and TRBJ2-1, is DGGITQSPKYLFRKEGQNVTLSCEQNLNHDAMYWYRQDPGQGLRLIYYSQIVNDFQKGDIAEGYSVSREKKESFPLTVTSAQKNPTAFYLCASSIIAGGRHEQFFGPGTRLTVL.

This sequence joins TRBV27 and TRBJ2-3, with TRBD2 identical over 8 bases. Per the germline V gene, CDR1 is MNHEY and CDR2 is SMNVEV (reference sequence). After removal of 5 bases from V and 1 base from J, the junction contained 5 bases not matched to a gene. The CDR3 is 15 amino acids. The CDR3 loop is CASSVKGLGTDTQYF. DNA of the CDR3: TGTGCCAGCAGTGTAAAGGGACTAGGCACAGATACGCAGTATTTT.

The gene calls are TRBV7-2 and TRBJ2-6; a weak D match, TRBD1 (5 bases). V lost 6 bases and J lost 1, with 7 bases in between. In germline, CDR1 is SGHTA, CDR2 FQGNSA. This CDR3 contains 14 residues. CDR3 in DNA: TGTGCCAGCAGGCAGGGATCTGGGGCCAACGTCCTGACTTTC. It is translated as CASRQGSGANVLTF.

V is TRBV5-4 and J is TRBJ2-7; 7 positions agree with TRBD1. Germline assignment: CDR1 SGHNT and CDR2 YYREEE (reference sequence). Trimming at V came to 7 bases and at J to 0 bases, leaving 7 bases not matched to a gene. The CDR3 is 14 residues long. The CDR3 reads CASRDRADSYEQYV. CDR3 in DNA: TGTGCCAGCCGCGACAGGGCCGACTCCTACGAGCAGTACGTC.

The chain combines TRBV28 with TRBJ1-5, with 8 positions matching TRBD1. Germline V gene lookup returns CDR1 MDHEN and CDR2 SYDVKM. The length of the CDR3 is 15 residues. V trimming: 2 bases; J trimming: 6 bases; junction bases outside the gene matches: 6. The CDR3, as DNA: TGTGCCAGCAGTTTAGCAACAGGGGGTATTCAGCCCCAGCATTTT. Translating it yields CASSLATGGIQPQHF. The variable domain in full, with the rest retrieved from reference TRBV28 and TRBJ1-5, is DVKVTQSSRYLVKRTGEKVFLECVQDMDHENMFWYRQDPGLGLRLIYFSYDVKMKEKGDIPEGYSVSREKKERFSLILESASTNQTSMYLCASSLATGGIQPQHFGDGTRLSIL.

V usage is TRBV6-5 and J usage is TRBJ2-1, with a possible D match to TRBD2 (6 bases). The ends were cut back, 2 bases at V and 8 bases at J, with 16 bases in the middle. CDR1 and CDR2 from the germline V gene are MNHEY and SVGAGI. The CDR3 length is 15 residues. The CDR3 coding sequence is TGTGCCAGCAGTTACGGCGGGGCCAAGAGCTATGAGCAGTTCTTC. It yields the protein CASSYGGAKSYEQFF.

The chain is built from TRBV14 and TRBJ1-6; no reliable D call. Germline loops: CDR1 SGHDN, CDR2 FVKESK. V lost 1 base and J lost 11, with 9 bases in between. The CDR3 contains 13 residues. The CDR3 coding sequence is TGTGCCAGCAGCCAAGGCCACATTCCACCCCTCCACTTT. Protein product: CASSQGHIPPLHF.